This paragraph reports one T cell receptor (beta chain). The record originates from a study of blood T cell repertoires in COVID-19. Study as a whole: Specimens from acute and convalescent COVID-19 originated in the United States, Italy and Spain. PBMCs, B-cell-depleted T cells, or T cells provided the cDNA or gDNA that made up the material.

Study processing details: Reference gene primer amplification gave estimated nucleated cell counts. Assay: immunoSEQ multiplex PCR; the TCRdb copy retains only in-frame clones and omits some. That table is the source of V, J and clone size, and D and trimming were worked out from the DNA. The sample consists of about 190,000 clones, 70% to 90% of them appearing once. Trimming pared 4 bases from V and 4 bases from J, leaving 23 bases between. The germline CDR1 and CDR2 sequences are SGHTS and YDEGEE. This CDR3 is 17 amino acids long. The V and J genes are TRBV5-8 and TRBJ1-1; D gene uncertain. This TCR was sampled from a young man with acute or convalescent COVID-19. Sequenced: peripheral blood. CDR3 residues: CASSLRVFTASFTEAFF. The CDR3 DNA reads as TGTGCCAGCAGCCTGAGGGTCTTCACAGCTTCGTTCACTGAAGCTTTCTTT.